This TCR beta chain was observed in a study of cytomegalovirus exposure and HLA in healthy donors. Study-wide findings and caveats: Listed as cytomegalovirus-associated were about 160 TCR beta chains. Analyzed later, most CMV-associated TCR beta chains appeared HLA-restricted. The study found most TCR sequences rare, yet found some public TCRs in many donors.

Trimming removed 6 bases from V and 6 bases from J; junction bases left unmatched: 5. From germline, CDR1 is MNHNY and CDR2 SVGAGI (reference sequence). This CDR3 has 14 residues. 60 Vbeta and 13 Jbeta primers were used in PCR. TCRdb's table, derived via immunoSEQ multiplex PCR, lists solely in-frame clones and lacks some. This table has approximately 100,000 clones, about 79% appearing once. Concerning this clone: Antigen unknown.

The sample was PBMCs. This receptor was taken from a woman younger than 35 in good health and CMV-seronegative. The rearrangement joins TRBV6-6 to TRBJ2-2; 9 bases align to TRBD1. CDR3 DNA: TGTGCCAGCAGCCGGACAGGGGACCCCGGGGAGCTGTTTTTT. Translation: CASSRTGDPGELFF.